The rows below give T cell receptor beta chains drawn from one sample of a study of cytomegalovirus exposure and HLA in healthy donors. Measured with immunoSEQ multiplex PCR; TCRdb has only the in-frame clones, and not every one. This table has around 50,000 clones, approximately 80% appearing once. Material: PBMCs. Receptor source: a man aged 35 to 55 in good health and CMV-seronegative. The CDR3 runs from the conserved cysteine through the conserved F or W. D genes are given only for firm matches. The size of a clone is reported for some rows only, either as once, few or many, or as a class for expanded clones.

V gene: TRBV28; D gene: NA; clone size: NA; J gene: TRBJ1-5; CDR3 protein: CASTLGFGGSFNQPQHF; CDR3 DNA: TGTGCCAGCACCCTCGGTTTCGGGGGGTCTTTCAATCAGCCCCAGCATTTT
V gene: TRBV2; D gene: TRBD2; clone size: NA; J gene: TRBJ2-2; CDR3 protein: CASSSGAPTGELFF; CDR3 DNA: TGTGCCAGCAGTAGCGGGGCGCCCACCGGGGAGCTGTTTTTT
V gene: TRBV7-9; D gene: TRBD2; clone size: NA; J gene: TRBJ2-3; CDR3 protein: CASSFGSRRGVDTQYF; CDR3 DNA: TGTGCCAGCAGCTTCGGTAGTAGGCGGGGGGTCGATACGCAGTATTTT
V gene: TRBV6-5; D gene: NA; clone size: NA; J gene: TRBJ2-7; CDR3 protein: CASGQGSEQYF; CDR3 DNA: TGTGCCAGCGGCCAGGGGAGCGAGCAGTACTTC
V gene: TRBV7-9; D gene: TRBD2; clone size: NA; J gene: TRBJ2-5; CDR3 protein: CASSLGLAVKETQYF; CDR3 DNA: TGTGCCAGCAGCTTAGGGCTAGCGGTAAAAGAGACCCAGTACTTC
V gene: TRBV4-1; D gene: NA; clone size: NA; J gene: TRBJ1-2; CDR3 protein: CASSPAGASYGYTF; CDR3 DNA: TGCGCCAGCAGCCCAGCGGGGGCTAGCTATGGCTACACCTTC
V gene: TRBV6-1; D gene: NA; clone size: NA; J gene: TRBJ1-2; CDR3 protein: CASSDRGSNYGYTF; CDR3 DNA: TGTGCCAGCAGTGATAGGGGGTCGAACTATGGCTACACCTTC
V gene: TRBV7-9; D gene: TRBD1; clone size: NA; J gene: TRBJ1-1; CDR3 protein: CASSLLILKTGVNTEAFF; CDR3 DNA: TGTGCCAGCAGCCTATTAATTTTAAAGACAGGGGTGAACACTGAAGCTTTCTTT
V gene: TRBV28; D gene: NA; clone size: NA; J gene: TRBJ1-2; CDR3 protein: CASSPTVGAYGYTF; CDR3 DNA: TGTGCCAGCAGTCCTACCGTAGGGGCTTATGGCTACACCTTC
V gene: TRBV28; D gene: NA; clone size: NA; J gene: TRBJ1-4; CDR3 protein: CASSGGENEKLFF; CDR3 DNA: TGTGCCAGCAGTGGCGGGGAGAATGAAAAACTGTTTTTT
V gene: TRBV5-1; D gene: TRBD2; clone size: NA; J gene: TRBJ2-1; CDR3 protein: CASSLGLADHNEQFF; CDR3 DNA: TGCGCCAGCAGCTTGGGGCTAGCGGATCACAATGAGCAGTTCTTC
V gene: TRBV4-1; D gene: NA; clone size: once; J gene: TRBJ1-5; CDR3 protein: CASSPGWGQPQHF; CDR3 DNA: TGCGCCAGCAGCCCGGGGTGGGGTCAGCCCCAGCATTTT
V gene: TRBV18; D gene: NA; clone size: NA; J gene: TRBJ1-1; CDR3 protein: CASSPQGSSEAFF; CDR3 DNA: TGTGCCAGCTCCCCTCAGGGGTCCTCTGAAGCTTTCTTT
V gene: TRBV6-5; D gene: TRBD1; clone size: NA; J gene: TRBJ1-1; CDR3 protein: CASSSDRDTEAFF; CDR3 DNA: TGTGCCAGCAGCTCCGACAGGGACACTGAAGCTTTCTTT
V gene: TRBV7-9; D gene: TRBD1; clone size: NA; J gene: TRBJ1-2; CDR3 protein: CASSYPEDRGRFNYGYTF; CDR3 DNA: TGTGCCAGCAGTTACCCGGAGGACAGGGGGCGATTTAACTATGGCTACACCTTC
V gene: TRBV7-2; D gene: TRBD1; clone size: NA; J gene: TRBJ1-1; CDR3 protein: CATPRDRAPEAFF; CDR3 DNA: TGTGCCACCCCGCGGGACAGGGCGCCTGAAGCTTTCTTT
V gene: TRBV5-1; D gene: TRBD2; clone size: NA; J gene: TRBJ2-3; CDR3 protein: CASKLVLAGPSTDTQYF; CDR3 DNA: TGCGCCAGCAAGCTGGTCCTAGCGGGACCTAGCACAGATACGCAGTATTTT
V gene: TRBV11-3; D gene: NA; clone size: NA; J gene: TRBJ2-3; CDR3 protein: CASRYTDTQYF; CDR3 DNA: TGTGCCAGCCGTTACACAGATACGCAGTATTTT
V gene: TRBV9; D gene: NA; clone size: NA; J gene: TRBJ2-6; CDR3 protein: CASSYGDGIPPSGANVLTF; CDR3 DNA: TGTGCCAGCAGCTATGGAGACGGGATTCCCCCCTCTGGGGCCAACGTCCTGACTTTC
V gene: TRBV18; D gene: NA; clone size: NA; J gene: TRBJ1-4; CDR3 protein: CASSILASEKLFF; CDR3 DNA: TGTGCCAGCTCAATTTTGGCATCCGAAAAACTGTTTTTT
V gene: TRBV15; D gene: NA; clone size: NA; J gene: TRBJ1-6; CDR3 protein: CATSRDQGWNSPLHF; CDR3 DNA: TGTGCCACCAGCAGAGATCAGGGGTGGAATTCACCCCTCCACTTT
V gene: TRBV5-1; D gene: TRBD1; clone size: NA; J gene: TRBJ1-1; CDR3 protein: CASSATGGTEAFF; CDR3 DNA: TGCGCCAGCAGCGCTACAGGGGGCACTGAAGCTTTCTTT
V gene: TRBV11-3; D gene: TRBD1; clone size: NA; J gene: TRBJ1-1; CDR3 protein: CASSLTGATEAFF; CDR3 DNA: TGTGCCAGCAGCTTGACAGGGGCCACTGAAGCTTTCTTT
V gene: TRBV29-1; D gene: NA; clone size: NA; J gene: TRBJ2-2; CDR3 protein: CSGVMQGTAGELFF; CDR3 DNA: TGCAGCGGTGTGATGCAGGGTACCGCCGGGGAGCTGTTTTTT
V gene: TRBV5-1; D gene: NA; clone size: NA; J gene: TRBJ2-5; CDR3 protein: CASSLGTGSTQETQYF; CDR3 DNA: TGCGCCAGCAGCTTGGGTACGGGTTCAACTCAAGAGACCCAGTACTTC
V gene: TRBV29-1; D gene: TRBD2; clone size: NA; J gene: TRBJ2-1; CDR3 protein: CSVEGAGDWNEQFF; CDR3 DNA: TGCAGCGTTGAAGGAGCGGGGGATTGGAATGAGCAGTTCTTC
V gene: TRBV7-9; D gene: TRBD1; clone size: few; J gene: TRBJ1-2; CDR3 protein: CASSDRDRDLFEGYTF; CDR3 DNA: TGTGCCAGCAGCGACCGGGACAGGGATCTATTTGAGGGCTACACCTTC
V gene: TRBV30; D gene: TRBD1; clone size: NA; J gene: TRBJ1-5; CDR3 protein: CAWSWTGGRNQPQHF; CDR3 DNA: TGTGCCTGGAGTTGGACAGGGGGCCGCAATCAGCCCCAGCATTTT
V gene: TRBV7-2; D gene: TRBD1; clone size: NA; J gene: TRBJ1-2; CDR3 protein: CASSLIVRGQTSPRGGYTF; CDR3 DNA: TGTGCCAGCAGCTTAATAGTGAGGGGGCAAACCAGTCCGAGGGGTGGCTACACCTTC
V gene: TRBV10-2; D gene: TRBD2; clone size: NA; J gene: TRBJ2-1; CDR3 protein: CASSERTSGYNEQFF; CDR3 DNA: TGCGCCAGCAGTGAAAGGACTAGCGGATACAATGAGCAGTTCTTC
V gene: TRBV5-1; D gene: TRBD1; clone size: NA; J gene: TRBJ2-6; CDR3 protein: CASEGAERSGANVLTF; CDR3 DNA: TGCGCCAGCGAGGGGGCGGAAAGGTCTGGGGCCAACGTCCTGACTTTC
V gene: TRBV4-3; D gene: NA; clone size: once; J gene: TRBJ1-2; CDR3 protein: CASSQTGIYGYTF; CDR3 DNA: TGCGCCAGCAGCCAAACAGGGATCTATGGCTACACCTTC
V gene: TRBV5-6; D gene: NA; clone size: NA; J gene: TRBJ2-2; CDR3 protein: CASSLAGDTGELFF; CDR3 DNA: TGTGCCAGCAGCTTGGCTGGAGACACCGGGGAGCTGTTTTTT
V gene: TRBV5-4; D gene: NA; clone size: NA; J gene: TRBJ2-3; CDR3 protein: CASSAGVARGRFTDTQYF; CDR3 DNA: TGTGCCAGCAGCGCCGGGGTGGCCCGAGGCAGGTTCACAGATACGCAGTATTTT
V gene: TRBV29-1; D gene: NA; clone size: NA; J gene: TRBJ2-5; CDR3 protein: CSVPLPGGRQETQYF; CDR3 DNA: TGCAGCGTCCCTCTGCCAGGGGGGAGACAAGAGACCCAGTACTTC
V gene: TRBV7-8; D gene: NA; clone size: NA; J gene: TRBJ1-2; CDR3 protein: CASSLARGWGYTF; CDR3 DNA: TGTGCCAGCAGCTTAGCCCGGGGTTGGGGCTACACCTTC
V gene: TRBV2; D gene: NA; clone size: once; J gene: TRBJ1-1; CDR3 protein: CASSERGAFTEAFF; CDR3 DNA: TGTGCCAGCAGTGAGCGGGGGGCGTTCACTGAAGCTTTCTTT
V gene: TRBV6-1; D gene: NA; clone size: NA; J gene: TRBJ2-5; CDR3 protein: CASRGGETQYF; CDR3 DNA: TGTGCCAGCAGGGGAGGAGAGACCCAGTACTTC
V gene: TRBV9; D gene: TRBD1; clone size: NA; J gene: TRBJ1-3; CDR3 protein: CASSFSDRGSNTIYF; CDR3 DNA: TGTGCCAGCAGCTTCTCGGACAGGGGTTCGAACACCATATATTTT
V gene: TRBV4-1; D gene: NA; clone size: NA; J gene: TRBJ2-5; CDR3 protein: CASSQFATETQYF; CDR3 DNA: TGCGCCAGCAGCCAGTTTGCTACCGAGACCCAGTACTTC
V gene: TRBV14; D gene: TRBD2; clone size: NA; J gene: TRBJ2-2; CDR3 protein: CASSRRLAGGLSNTGELFF; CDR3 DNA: TGTGCCAGCAGCCGCCGACTAGCGGGGGGACTCTCGAACACCGGGGAGCTGTTTTTT
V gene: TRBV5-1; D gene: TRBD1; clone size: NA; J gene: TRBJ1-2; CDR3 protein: CASSLAATGGGYTF; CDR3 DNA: TGCGCCAGCAGCTTGGCCGCGACAGGGGGTGGCTACACCTTC
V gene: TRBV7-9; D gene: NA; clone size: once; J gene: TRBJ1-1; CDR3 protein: CASSLARNTEAFF; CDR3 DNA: TGTGCCAGCAGCTTAGCCAGAAACACTGAAGCTTTCTTT
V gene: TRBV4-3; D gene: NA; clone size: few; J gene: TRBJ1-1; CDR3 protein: CASSQASGGATRGEAFF; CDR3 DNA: TGCGCCAGCAGCCAAGCGAGTGGGGGGGCGACTCGGGGCGAAGCTTTCTTT
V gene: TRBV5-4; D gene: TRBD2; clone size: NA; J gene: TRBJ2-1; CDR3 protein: CASSSGTSGGYEQFF; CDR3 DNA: TGTGCCAGCAGCAGCGGGACTAGCGGGGGCTATGAGCAGTTCTTC
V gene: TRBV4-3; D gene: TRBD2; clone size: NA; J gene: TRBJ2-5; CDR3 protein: CASSQGTSGGPGETQYF; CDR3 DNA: TGCGCCAGCAGCCAAGGGACTAGCGGGGGCCCTGGGGAGACCCAGTACTTC